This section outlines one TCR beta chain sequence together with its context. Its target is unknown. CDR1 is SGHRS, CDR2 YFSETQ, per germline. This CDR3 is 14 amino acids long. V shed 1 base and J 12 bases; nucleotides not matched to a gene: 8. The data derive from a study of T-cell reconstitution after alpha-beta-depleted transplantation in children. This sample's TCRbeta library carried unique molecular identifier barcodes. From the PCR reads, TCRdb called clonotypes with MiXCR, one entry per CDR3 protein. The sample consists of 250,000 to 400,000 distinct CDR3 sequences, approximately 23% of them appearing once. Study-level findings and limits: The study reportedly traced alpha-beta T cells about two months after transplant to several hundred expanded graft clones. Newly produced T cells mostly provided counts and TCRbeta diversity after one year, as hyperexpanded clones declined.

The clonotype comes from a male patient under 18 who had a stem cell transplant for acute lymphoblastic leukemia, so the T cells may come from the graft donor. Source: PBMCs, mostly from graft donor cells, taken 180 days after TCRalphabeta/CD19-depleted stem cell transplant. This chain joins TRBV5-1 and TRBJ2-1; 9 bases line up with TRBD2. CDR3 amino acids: CASSLSSGILWQFF. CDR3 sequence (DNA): TGCGCCAGCAGCTTGTCTAGCGGGATACTTTGGCAGTTCTTC.